The TCR beta chain described here comes from a study of control samples from healthy donors and cancer patients. Sequencing was performed with immunoSEQ multiplex PCR; in TCRdb, only in-frame clones are kept and a portion is missing. Among about 42,000 clones listed, roughly 80% were seen once. The germline gives CDR1 KGHSH, CDR2 LQKENI. The CDR3 is made up of 15 amino acids. The V and J ends lost 3 bases and 6 bases, in that order; junction bases with no gene match: 9. The genes are TRBV18 and TRBJ2-7; 9 nucleotides match TRBD1. The receptor comes from a man in his sixties in good health. Sample: blood. CDR3 amino acids: CASSPSGDRVGEQYF. For the CDR3, the DNA is TGTGCCAGCTCACCCTCCGGGGACAGGGTAGGCGAGCAGTACTTC.